This T cell receptor (beta chain) originates from a study of blood T cells in healthy people across ages. The CDR3 consists of 15 residues. V lost 3 bases and J lost 4, with 13 bases in between. The germline V gene has CDR1 SNHLY and CDR2 FYNNEI. Primers used in a second PCR of about 7 to 12 cycles were a sample-barcoded 5' primer and a J-beta primer mix. TCRdb re-called the 5' RACE reads with MiXCR, one entry per CDR3 protein. Of hundreds of thousands of distinct CDR3 sequences in the sample, more than 20% were seen once. These data also formed part of another study, on T cells of mothers and their children.

The chain uses TRBV2 and TRBJ1-5; D gene unclear. Sequencing input: blood. The sequence was collected from a boy under 18 in good health. The CDR3 is CASSEQAPSNQPQHF. In nucleotides, the CDR3 is TGTGCCAGCAGTGAGCAGGCCCCTTCGAATCAGCCCCAGCATTTT.